What follows describes a single T cell receptor (beta chain). Its antigen is undetermined. The data were produced by immunoSEQ multiplex PCR, yet TCRdb's version contains in-frame clones alone and is incomplete. The sample consists of 30,000 or so clones, approximately 76% of them appearing once. This entry belongs to a study of early stage breast cancer tumors. Study details: Each sample averaged around 9.2-fold read coverage.

Study outcomes and limitations: Tumors had approximately 2.7-fold higher T cell density and higher clonality than adjacent normal breast tissue. Functional markers like CD4, CD8 and FOXP3 were missed in bulk sequencing. Blood repertoires resembled normal breast more than tumor.

The V segment lost 4 bases and the J segment 2 bases; nucleotides outside the gene matches: 3. The germline gives CDR1 SGHRS, CDR2 YFSETQ. The CDR3 length is 14 residues. The clonotype comes from a person aged 45 to 59 with breast cancer. Sequencing input: blood. The rearrangement joins TRBV5-1 to TRBJ2-7; 10 bases match TRBD1. The CDR3, as DNA: TGCGCCAGCAGCCGGACAGGGGGACCCTACGAGCAGTACTTC. As protein: CASSRTGGPYEQYF.